The entry below describes one T cell receptor (beta chain). Antigen: not known. The CDR3 has 14 residues. CDR1 and CDR2 from the germline V gene are SGHTA and FQGNSA. V gave up 5 bases and J gave up 8 bases, with 18 bases separating them. Treatment: around 19 received Ad26.COV2.S at low or high dose, single or two shots; roughly five received placebo; per-sample allocation not given. Samples came from day 63 after the first vaccine or placebo injection. Whoever gave the sample was an adult aged 18-55 years in Boston. Assay used: immunoSEQ multiplex PCR; TCRdb lists only in-frame clones, some missing. Of more than 300,000 clones in the sample, 65% to 90% were seen once. These data are taken from a study of Ad26.COV2.S vaccination and SARS-CoV-2 variants. For the study at large: Once, or twice with 56 days between doses, Ad26.COV2.S was given intramuscularly. Study-wide findings and caveats: Researchers cautioned that TCR breadth and depth analyses may have underestimated total T cell responses. Reportedly, spike-specific CD8+ and CD4+ T cell responses achieved substantial breadth once vaccination had taken place.

This TCR was recovered from a person between 18 and 59 years old who received the Ad26.COV2.S COVID-19 vaccine or a placebo. Sequenced here: peripheral blood, sampled in a trial of Ad26.COV2.S vaccine versus placebo. This chain connects TRBV7-2 to TRBJ1-2; D might be TRBD1 (6 bases). CDR3 sequence: CASSQNFRGGGYTF. The CDR3 region has the DNA TGTGCCAGCAGCCAAAATTTCAGGGGAGGGGGCTACACCTTC.